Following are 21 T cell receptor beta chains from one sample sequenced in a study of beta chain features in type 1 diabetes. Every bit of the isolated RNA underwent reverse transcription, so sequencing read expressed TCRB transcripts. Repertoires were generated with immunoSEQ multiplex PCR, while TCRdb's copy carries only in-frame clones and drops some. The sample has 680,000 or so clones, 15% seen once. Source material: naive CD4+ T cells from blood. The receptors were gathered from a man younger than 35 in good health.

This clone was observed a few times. As DNA, the CDR3 is TGTGCCAGCAGCAGGCGACGGGGAATCTCCTACGAGCAGTACTTC. Translation: CASSRRRGISYEQYF. The chain recombines TRBV28 with TRBJ2-7; a weak D match, TRBD2 (5 bases). Germline loops: CDR1 MDHEN, CDR2 SYDVKM. The V gene lost 6 bases and the J gene lost 0 bases, with 15 bases spanning the gap. The CDR3 contains 15 residues.

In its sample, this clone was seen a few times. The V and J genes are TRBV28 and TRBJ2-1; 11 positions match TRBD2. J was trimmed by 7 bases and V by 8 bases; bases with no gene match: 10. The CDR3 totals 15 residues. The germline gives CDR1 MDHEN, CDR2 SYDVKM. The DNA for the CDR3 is TGTGCCAGCGCACTAGCGGGAGTCGGCGCGAATGAGCAGTTCTTC. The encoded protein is CASALAGVGANEQFF.

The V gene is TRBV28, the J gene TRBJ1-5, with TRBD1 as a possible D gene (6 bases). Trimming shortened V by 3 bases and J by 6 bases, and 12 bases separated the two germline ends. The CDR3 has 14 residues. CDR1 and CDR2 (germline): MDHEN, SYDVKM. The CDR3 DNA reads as TGTGCCAGCAGTTTCACGGGGGCCCTTCAGCCCCAGCATTTT. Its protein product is CASSFTGALQPQHF.

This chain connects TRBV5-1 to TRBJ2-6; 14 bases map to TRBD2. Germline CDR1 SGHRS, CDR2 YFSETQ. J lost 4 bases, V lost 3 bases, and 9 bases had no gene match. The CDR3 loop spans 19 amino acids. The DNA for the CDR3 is TGCGCCAGCAGCTCAACCGGGACTAGCGGGAGAACAGGGGCCAACGTCCTGACTTTC. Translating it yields CASSSTGTSGRTGANVLTF.

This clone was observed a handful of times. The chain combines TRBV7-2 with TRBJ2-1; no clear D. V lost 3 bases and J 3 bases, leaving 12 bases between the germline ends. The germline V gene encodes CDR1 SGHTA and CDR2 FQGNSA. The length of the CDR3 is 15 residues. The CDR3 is CASSLDPFSYNEQFF. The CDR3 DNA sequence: TGTGCCAGCAGCTTGGATCCCTTCAGCTACAATGAGCAGTTCTTC.

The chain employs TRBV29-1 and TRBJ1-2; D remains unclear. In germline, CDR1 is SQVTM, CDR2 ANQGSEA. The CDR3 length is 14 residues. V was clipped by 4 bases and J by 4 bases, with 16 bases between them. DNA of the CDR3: TGCAGCGTTGGGTCGTGGGAGTTCGGCTATGGCTACACCTTC. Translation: CSVGSWEFGYGYTF.

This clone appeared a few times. CDR3: CASSPRTGLDNEQFF. CDR3 nucleotide sequence: TGTGCCAGCAGCCCACGGACAGGGCTAGACAATGAGCAGTTCTTC. The chain employs TRBV9 and TRBJ2-1; 8 bases line up with TRBD1. CDR1 and CDR2 (germline): SGDLS, YYNGEE. The CDR3 is 15 residues long. The V segment lost 4 bases and the J segment 5 bases; nucleotides outside the gene matches: 8.

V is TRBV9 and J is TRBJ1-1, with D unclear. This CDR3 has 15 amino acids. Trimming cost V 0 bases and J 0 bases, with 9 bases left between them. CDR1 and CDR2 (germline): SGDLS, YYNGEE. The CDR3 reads CASSVDQAMNTEAFF. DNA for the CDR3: TGTGCCAGCAGCGTAGATCAGGCGATGAACACTGAAGCTTTCTTT.

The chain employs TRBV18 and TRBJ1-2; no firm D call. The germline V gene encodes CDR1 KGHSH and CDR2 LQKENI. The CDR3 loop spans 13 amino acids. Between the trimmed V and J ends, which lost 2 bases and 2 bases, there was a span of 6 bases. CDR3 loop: CASSPGENYGYTF. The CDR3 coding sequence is TGTGCCAGCTCACCAGGGGAGAACTATGGCTACACCTTC. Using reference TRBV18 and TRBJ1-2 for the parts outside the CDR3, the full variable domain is NAGVMQNPRHLVRRRGQEARLRCSPMKGHSHVYWYRQLPEEGLKFMVYLQKENIIDESGMPKERFSAEFPKEGPSILRIQQVVRGDSAAYFCASSPGENYGYTFGSGTRLTVV.

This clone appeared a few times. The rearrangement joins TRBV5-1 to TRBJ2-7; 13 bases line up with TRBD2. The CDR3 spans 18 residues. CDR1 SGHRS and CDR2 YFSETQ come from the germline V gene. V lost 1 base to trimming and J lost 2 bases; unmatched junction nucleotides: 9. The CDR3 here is CASSLLRTSGSVAYEQYF. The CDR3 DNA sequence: TGCGCCAGCAGCTTGTTAAGGACTAGCGGGAGTGTCGCCTACGAGCAGTACTTC. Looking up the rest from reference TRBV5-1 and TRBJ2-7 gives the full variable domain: KAGVTQTPRYLIKTRGQQVTLSCSPISGHRSVSWYQQTPGQGLQFLFEYFSETQRNKGNFPGRFSGRQFSNSRSEMNVSTLELGDSALYLCASSLLRTSGSVAYEQYFGPGTRLTVT.

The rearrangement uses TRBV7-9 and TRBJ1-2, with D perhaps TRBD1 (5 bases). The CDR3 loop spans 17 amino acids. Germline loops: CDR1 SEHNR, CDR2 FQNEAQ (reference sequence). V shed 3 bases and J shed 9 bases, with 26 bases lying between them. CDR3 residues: CASSFLGADLAGRSYTF. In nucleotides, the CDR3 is TGTGCCAGCAGCTTCCTAGGGGCCGACCTGGCTGGGAGGAGCTACACCTTC.

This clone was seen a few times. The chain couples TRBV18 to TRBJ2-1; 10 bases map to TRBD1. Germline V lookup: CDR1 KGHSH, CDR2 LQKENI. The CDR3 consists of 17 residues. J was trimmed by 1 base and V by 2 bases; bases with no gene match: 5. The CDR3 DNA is TGTGCCAGCTCACCAAGTAGGGGACAGGGGTCCTACAATGAGCAGTTCTTC. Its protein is CASSPSRGQGSYNEQFF.

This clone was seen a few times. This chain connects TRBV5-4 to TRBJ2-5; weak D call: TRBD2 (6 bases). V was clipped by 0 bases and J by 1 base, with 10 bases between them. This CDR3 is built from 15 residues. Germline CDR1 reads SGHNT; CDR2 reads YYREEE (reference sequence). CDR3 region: CASSLAVAVQETQYF. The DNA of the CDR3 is TGTGCCAGCAGCTTGGCCGTAGCGGTCCAAGAGACCCAGTACTTC. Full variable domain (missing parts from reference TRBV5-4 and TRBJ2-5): ETGVTQSPTHLIKTRGQQVTLRCSSQSGHNTVSWYQQALGQGPQFIFQYYREEENGRGNFPPRFSGLQFPNYSSELNVNALELDDSALYLCASSLAVAVQETQYFGPGTRLLVL.

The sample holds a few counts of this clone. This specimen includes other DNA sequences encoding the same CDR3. The CDR3 reads CASSLAPGTYEQYF. The CDR3 nucleotides are TGCGCCAGCAGCTTGGCCCCGGGAACCTACGAGCAGTACTTC. The chain links TRBV5-1 to TRBJ2-7, with a weak D call TRBD2 (5 bases). This CDR3 is 14 amino acids long. The germline V and J ends were trimmed by 0 bases and 2 bases, with 9 bases remaining between them. Germline CDR1 is SGHRS and CDR2 is YFSETQ.

CDR3 in DNA: TGTGCCAGCAGCGTAGGACTACATAATGAAAAACTGTTTTTT. The encoded protein is CASSVGLHNEKLFF. The rearrangement uses TRBV9 and TRBJ1-4; no firm D call. The V gene lost 0 bases and the J gene lost 4 bases, with 7 bases spanning the gap. Looked up from germline, CDR1 is SGDLS and CDR2 is YYNGEE. The CDR3 consists of 14 residues. The complete variable domain, with remaining parts taken from reference TRBV9 and TRBJ1-4, reads DSGVTQTPKHLITATGQRVTLRCSPRSGDLSVYWYQQSLDQGLQFLIQYYNGEERAKGNILERFSAQQFPDLHSELNLSSLELGDSALYFCASSVGLHNEKLFFGSGTQLSVL.

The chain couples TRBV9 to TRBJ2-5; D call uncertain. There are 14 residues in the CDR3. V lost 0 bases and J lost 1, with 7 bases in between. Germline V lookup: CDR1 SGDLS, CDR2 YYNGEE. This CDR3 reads CASSVEALQETQYF. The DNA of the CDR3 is TGTGCCAGCAGCGTAGAGGCTCTCCAAGAGACCCAGTACTTC.

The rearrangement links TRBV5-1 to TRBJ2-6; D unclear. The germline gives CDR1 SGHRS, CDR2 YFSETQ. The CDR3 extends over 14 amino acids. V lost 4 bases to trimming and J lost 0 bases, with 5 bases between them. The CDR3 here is CASSQGSGANVLTF. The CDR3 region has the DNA TGCGCCAGCAGCCAAGGCTCTGGGGCCAACGTCCTGACTTTC.

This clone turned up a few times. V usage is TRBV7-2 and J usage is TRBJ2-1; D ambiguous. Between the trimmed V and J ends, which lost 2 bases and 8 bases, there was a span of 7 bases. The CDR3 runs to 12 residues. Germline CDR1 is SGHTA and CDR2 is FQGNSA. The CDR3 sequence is CASSLTADEQFF. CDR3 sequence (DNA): TGTGCCAGCAGCTTAACGGCGGATGAGCAGTTCTTC.

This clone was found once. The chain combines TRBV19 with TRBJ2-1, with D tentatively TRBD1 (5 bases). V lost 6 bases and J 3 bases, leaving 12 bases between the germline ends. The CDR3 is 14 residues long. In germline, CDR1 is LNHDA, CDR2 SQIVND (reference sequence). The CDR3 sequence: CASSSQGHYNEQFF. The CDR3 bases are TGTGCCAGTAGCTCTCAGGGCCACTACAATGAGCAGTTCTTC.

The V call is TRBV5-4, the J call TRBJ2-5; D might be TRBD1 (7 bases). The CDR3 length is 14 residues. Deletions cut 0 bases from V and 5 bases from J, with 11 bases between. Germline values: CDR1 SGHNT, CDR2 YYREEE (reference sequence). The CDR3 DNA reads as TGTGCCAGCAGCTTGGTTCAGGGGGGTGAGACCCAGTACTTC. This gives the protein CASSLVQGGETQYF.

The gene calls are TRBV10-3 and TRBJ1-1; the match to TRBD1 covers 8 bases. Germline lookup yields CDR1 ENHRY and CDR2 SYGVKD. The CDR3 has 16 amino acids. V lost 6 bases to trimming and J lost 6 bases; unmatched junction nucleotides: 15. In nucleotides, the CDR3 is TGTGCCATCAGGGGTAATACAGGGGGAGGAAGGGCTGAAGCTTTCTTT. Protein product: CAIRGNTGGGRAEAFF.